Sequencing of this T cell receptor (beta chain) was carried out in a study of PD-1 blockade in classical Hodgkin lymphoma. No patient escaped relapse after autologous stem cell transplantation, and brentuximab vedotin exposure varied. General study points: When nivolumab was started under 1 year after ASCT, patients were excluded.

Produced via immunoSEQ multiplex PCR; TCRdb's table is partial and in-frame only. The profile shows some 24,000 clones, over 70% of them singletons. Concerning this clone itself: Its antigen is still unknown.

The sequence was obtained from a human donor with classical Hodgkin lymphoma. This sample comprised peripheral blood mononuclear cells (PBMCs), obtained at baseline.

The DNA of the CDR3 is TGTGCCAGCAGCTTAGCCAGCCAGGGCGAGCAGTACTTC. It codes for CASSLASQGEQYF. This chain joins TRBV11-2 and TRBJ2-7; possible D gene TRBD1, 5 bases. CDR1 and CDR2 (germline): SGHAT, FQNNGV. The CDR3 has 13 amino acids. With 1 base removed from V and 6 bases from J, the gap between germline ends came to 10 bases. The full variable domain, completed using reference TRBV11-2 and TRBJ2-7, is EAGVAQSPRYKIIEKRQSVAFWCNPISGHATLYWYQQILGQGPKLLIQFQNNGVVDDSQLPKDRFSAERLKGVDSTLKIQPAKLEDSAVYLCASSLASQGEQYFGPGTRLTVT.